This T cell receptor (beta chain) stems from a study of human T cells and chemical hapten exposure. Study overall: Diphenylcyclopropenone, dosed weekly to the scalp, was given to patients throughout the approximately 24-week study.

TCRdb re-analysed the RACE reads in MiXCR, keeping a single row per CDR3 protein. Among around 160,000 distinct CDR3 sequences, around 15% were seen once, and the ten largest hold 1.5% to 2%. The time point here: patch test 1, 2 weeks after DPC sensitization. Treatment here: therapeutic diphenylcyclopropenone sensitization with weekly scalp DPC. The study enrolled 18 to 70-year-old alopecia patients suitable for DPC. This CDR3 comprises 13 residues. Trimming at V came to 3 bases and at J to 8 bases, leaving 4 bases not matched to a gene. The sequence derives from a woman in her thirties with alopecia areata. Some clones in this sample may be carry-over from other donors' samples. The specimen was whole blood, collected in connection with sensitization to the hapten diphenylcyclopropenone (DPC). This sequence joins TRBV12-3 or TRBV12-4 and TRBJ2-1; 7 bases match TRBD1. CDR3 nucleotide sequence: TGTGCCAGCAGTTTGGGACAGAGGGATGAGCAGTTCTTC. Protein product: CASSLGQRDEQFF.